This T cell receptor beta chain derives from a study of blood T cell repertoires in COVID-19. Repertoires were generated with immunoSEQ multiplex PCR, while TCRdb's copy carries only in-frame clones and drops some. The table has over 200,000 clones, approximately 82% seen once; the top ten hold about 15%. There are 13 residues in the CDR3. The junction had 5 bases not matched to a gene; V was cut back by 6 bases and J by 7 bases. Germline-derived CDR1 and CDR2 are MNHEY and SMNVEV (reference sequence). This TCR was recovered from a man between 35 and 55 years old who had recovered from COVID-19. The gene calls are TRBV27 and TRBJ2-1, with 8 bases aligning to TRBD2. The sequenced sample consisted of PBMCs or T cells enriched from blood (not recorded which). CDR3 nucleotide sequence: TGTGCCAGCAGCAGCGGGAGACGGAATGAGCAGTTCTTC. This sequence encodes CASSSGRRNEQFF.